These 18 T cell receptor beta chains originate from one sample sequenced in a study of human T cells and chemical hapten exposure (dated by TCRdb to 2020 to 2022). Library preparation employed RACE. The sequencer was a NextSeq 500. TCRdb ran its own pipeline on the public reads, namely fastp trimming at Q25 and MiXCR clone calling, and kept in-frame beta chains. CDR3 protein sequences are deduplicated, and each keeps its most common genes and DNA. The sample has about 82,000 distinct CDR3 sequences on record, approximately 8.6% of them singletons. Clones ranked in the top ten supply about 1.4% of the sample. What the time point label conveys for this sample: healthy volunteer bleed at 6 weeks. Total RNA was isolated from unfractionated whole blood collected in Tempus Blood RNA tubes. Source material: whole blood. All receptors derive from a male donor in good health. Some clones in this sample may be carry-over from other donors' samples.

The chain is built from TRBV16 and TRBJ1-4, with D tentatively TRBD1 (6 bases). The V gene lost 0 bases and the J gene lost 6 bases, with 14 bases spanning the gap. From germline, CDR1 is KGHSY and CDR2 FQNENV. This CDR3 is 16 amino acids long. The CDR3 bases are TGTGCCAGCAGCCAATCGGCGTGGGGGGCTGATGAAAAACTGTTTTTT. Its protein product is CASSQSAWGADEKLFF.

CDR3 residues: CASSIEVRGLNTEAFF. CDR3 DNA: TGTGCCAGTAGTATAGAGGTGCGGGGATTAAACACTGAAGCTTTCTTT. The chain joins TRBV19 to TRBJ1-1; D is ambiguous. Between the trimmed V and J ends, which lost 0 bases and 2 bases, there was a span of 13 bases. CDR1 and CDR2 from the germline V gene are LNHDA and SQIVND (reference sequence). The CDR3 runs to 16 residues.

The chain carries TRBV20-1 and TRBJ1-4, with D perhaps matching TRBD1 (5 bases). The length of the CDR3 is 16 residues. CDR1 DFQATT and CDR2 SNEGSKA come from the germline V gene (reference sequence). V lost 3 bases and J lost 0, with 14 bases in between. CDR3 sequence reads: CSASDSIQATNEKLFF. The CDR3 coding sequence is TGCAGTGCTAGCGACAGCATTCAAGCAACTAATGAAAAACTGTTTTTT.

Many counts were recorded for this clonotype. V gene TRBV3-1 combines with J gene TRBJ1-1, with a weak D call TRBD1 (5 bases). The CDR3 is made up of 14 amino acids. V lost 6 bases and J lost 7, with 18 bases in between. In germline, CDR1 is LGHDT, CDR2 YNNKEL (reference sequence). The CDR3 loop reads CASSPPQPGGEAFF. CDR3 DNA sequence: TGTGCCAGCAGTCCCCCCCAGCCGGGGGGTGAAGCTTTCTTT.

This clonotype has just a few counts. The CDR3 coding sequence is TGTGCCAGCGGAAACGGGCGTACGATCCTTAATCAGCCCCAGCATTTT. It yields the protein CASGNGRTILNQPQHF. The V and J genes are TRBV6-2 or TRBV6-3 and TRBJ1-5; D uncertain. Germline CDR1 and CDR2: MNHEY and SVGEGT. The CDR3 has 16 amino acids. V lost 8 bases, J lost 4 bases, and 21 bases lay in between.

The chain recombines TRBV3-1 with TRBJ1-4; D is unresolved. Looked up from germline, CDR1 is LGHDT and CDR2 is YNNKEL (reference sequence). The CDR3 has 18 amino acids. V was trimmed by 0 bases and J by 3 bases, leaving 17 bases between them. CDR3 sequence reads: CASSQDRSDAFSNEKLFF. DNA for the CDR3: TGTGCCAGCAGCCAAGATCGATCGGATGCGTTCTCTAATGAAAAACTGTTTTTT.

This clonotype has only a few counts. The V gene is TRBV25-1, the J gene TRBJ2-5; D is ambiguous. V gave up 1 base and J gave up 6 bases, with 6 bases separating them. The germline V gene encodes CDR1 MGHDK and CDR2 SYGVNS. The CDR3 has 12 residues. The CDR3, as DNA: TGTGCCAGCAGTGAATTAGGAAAGACCCAGTACTTC. The encoded protein is CASSELGKTQYF.

This clonotype showed up just a few times. This chain uses TRBV10-3 with TRBJ2-7; a weak D match, TRBD1 (6 bases). Trimming took 6 bases from V and 1 from J, leaving 19 bases between them. Germline loops: CDR1 ENHRY, CDR2 SYGVKD. This CDR3 contains 16 residues. The CDR3 sequence is CAISDRTGKFSYEQYF. As DNA, the CDR3 is TGTGCCATCAGCGACCGAACAGGGAAGTTTTCCTACGAGCAGTACTTC.

This chain links TRBV12-3 or TRBV12-4 with TRBJ2-3; D is possibly TRBD1 (6 bases). CDR3 length equals 12 residues. V lost 5 bases, J lost 7 bases, and 10 bases lay in between. For the CDR3, the DNA is TGTGCCAGCAGTAGGGGGAAGCATACGCAGTATTTT. It specifies CASSRGKHTQYF.

This clonotype appeared a few times. V and J are TRBV7-8 and TRBJ1-5; the D gene is possibly TRBD1 (6 bases). V lost 0 bases and J 6 bases, leaving 12 bases between the germline ends. CDR1 SGHVS and CDR2 FQNEAQ come from the germline V gene. CDR3 length equals 15 residues. The CDR3 DNA follows: TGTGCCAGCAGCTTAGCGGGGCAGGGGAGTCAGCCCCAGCATTTT. Its translation: CASSLAGQGSQPQHF.

This clonotype has at least ten counts. The V and J genes are TRBV25-1 and TRBJ2-7; D possibly matches TRBD1 or TRBD2 (5 bases each). This CDR3 has 14 amino acids. With 3 bases removed from V and 6 bases from J, the gap between germline ends came to 15 bases. Germline CDR1 MGHDK, CDR2 SYGVNS. The CDR3 protein is CASSDLGREGEQYF. The CDR3, as DNA: TGTGCCAGCAGTGACTTGGGACGTGAGGGCGAGCAGTACTTC.

This clonotype was seen only a few times. This chain joins TRBV20-1 and TRBJ1-6; tentative D call: TRBD1 (6 bases). Trimming stripped 0 bases from V and 7 bases from J, with 13 bases between. This CDR3 is 15 amino acids long. Germline V lookup: CDR1 DFQATT, CDR2 SNEGSKA (reference sequence). CDR3 nucleotide sequence: TGCAGTGCTAGAGAATCGGGGGCGGTAAATTCACCCCTCCACTTT. Translating gives CSARESGAVNSPLHF.

This clonotype was counted at least ten times. The gene calls are TRBV29-1 and TRBJ2-4; D is ambiguous. V lost 8 bases, J lost 0 bases, and 8 bases lay in between. The CDR3 totals 12 residues. Germline loops: CDR1 SQVTM, CDR2 ANQGSEA. The CDR3 DNA follows: TGCAGCTTTAAAATAGCCAAAAACATTCAGTACTTC. This codes for CSFKIAKNIQYF.

Many counts were recorded for this clonotype. This sequence joins TRBV29-1 and TRBJ2-5; tentatively, D is TRBD1 or TRBD2 (5 bases each). The CDR3 has 11 residues. The V gene's germline CDR1 is SQVTM and CDR2 ANQGSEA. Trimming cost V 8 bases and J 1 base, with 8 bases left between them. The CDR3 DNA reads as TGCAGCTCCGGGACCCAAGAGACCCAGTACTTC. It encodes CSSGTQETQYF.

This clonotype was observed many times. The chain recombines TRBV18 with TRBJ2-7, with unresolved D. Germline assignment: CDR1 KGHSH and CDR2 LQKENI. There are 18 residues in the CDR3. Trimming took 4 bases from V and 2 from J, leaving 24 bases between them. The CDR3 is CASSLADTRTYLTYEQYF. In nucleotides, the CDR3 is TGTGCCAGCTCACTAGCAGACACACGCACATACCTTACCTACGAGCAGTACTTC.

This clonotype was found many times. The chain has TRBV11-2 and TRBJ1-1, with D perhaps TRBD1 (6 bases). The CDR3 has 12 residues. Trimming removed 5 bases at V and 7 bases at J, with 11 bases between. Germline-derived CDR1 and CDR2 are SGHAT and FQNNGV. The chain's CDR3 is CASSPGHYEAFF. In DNA, the CDR3 is TGTGCCAGCAGCCCGGGACATTATGAAGCTTTCTTT.

This clonotype was counted between two and nine times. This chain uses TRBV20-1 with TRBJ2-3; 10 nucleotides match TRBD2. Germline V CDR1 and CDR2: DFQATT, SNEGSKA (reference sequence). The V and J ends lost 8 bases and 1 base, in that order; junction bases with no gene match: 18. The CDR3 loop spans 18 amino acids. The CDR3 nucleotides are TGCAGTACGGGGCTAGCGGGAGTCCCCCCGCTTGGCACAGATACGCAGTATTTT. This sequence encodes CSTGLAGVPPLGTDTQYF.

This clonotype was observed a handful of times. The chain couples TRBV7-9 to TRBJ2-7; 13 bases line up with TRBD2. V shed 4 bases and J 0 bases; nucleotides not matched to a gene: 3. Germline CDR1 reads SEHNR; CDR2 reads FQNEAQ (reference sequence). The length of the CDR3 is 16 residues. CDR3 protein: CASSSGLAGISYEQYF. For the CDR3, the DNA is TGTGCCAGCAGCTCGGGACTAGCGGGGATCTCCTACGAGCAGTACTTC.